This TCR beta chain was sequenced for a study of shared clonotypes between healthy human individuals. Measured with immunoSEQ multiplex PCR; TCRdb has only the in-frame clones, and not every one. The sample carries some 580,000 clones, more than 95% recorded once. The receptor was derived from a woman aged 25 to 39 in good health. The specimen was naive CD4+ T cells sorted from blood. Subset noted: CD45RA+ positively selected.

The CDR3 DNA sequence: TGTGCCAGCAGCTTAATGGGGGACAGGGCGTATGGCTACACCTTC. Its translation: CASSLMGDRAYGYTF. This chain joins TRBV7-2 and TRBJ1-2; TRBD1 aligns across 9 bases. The V and J ends lost 2 bases and 5 bases, in that order; junction bases with no gene match: 6. Germline CDR1 SGHTA, CDR2 FQGNSA. The CDR3 spans 15 residues.